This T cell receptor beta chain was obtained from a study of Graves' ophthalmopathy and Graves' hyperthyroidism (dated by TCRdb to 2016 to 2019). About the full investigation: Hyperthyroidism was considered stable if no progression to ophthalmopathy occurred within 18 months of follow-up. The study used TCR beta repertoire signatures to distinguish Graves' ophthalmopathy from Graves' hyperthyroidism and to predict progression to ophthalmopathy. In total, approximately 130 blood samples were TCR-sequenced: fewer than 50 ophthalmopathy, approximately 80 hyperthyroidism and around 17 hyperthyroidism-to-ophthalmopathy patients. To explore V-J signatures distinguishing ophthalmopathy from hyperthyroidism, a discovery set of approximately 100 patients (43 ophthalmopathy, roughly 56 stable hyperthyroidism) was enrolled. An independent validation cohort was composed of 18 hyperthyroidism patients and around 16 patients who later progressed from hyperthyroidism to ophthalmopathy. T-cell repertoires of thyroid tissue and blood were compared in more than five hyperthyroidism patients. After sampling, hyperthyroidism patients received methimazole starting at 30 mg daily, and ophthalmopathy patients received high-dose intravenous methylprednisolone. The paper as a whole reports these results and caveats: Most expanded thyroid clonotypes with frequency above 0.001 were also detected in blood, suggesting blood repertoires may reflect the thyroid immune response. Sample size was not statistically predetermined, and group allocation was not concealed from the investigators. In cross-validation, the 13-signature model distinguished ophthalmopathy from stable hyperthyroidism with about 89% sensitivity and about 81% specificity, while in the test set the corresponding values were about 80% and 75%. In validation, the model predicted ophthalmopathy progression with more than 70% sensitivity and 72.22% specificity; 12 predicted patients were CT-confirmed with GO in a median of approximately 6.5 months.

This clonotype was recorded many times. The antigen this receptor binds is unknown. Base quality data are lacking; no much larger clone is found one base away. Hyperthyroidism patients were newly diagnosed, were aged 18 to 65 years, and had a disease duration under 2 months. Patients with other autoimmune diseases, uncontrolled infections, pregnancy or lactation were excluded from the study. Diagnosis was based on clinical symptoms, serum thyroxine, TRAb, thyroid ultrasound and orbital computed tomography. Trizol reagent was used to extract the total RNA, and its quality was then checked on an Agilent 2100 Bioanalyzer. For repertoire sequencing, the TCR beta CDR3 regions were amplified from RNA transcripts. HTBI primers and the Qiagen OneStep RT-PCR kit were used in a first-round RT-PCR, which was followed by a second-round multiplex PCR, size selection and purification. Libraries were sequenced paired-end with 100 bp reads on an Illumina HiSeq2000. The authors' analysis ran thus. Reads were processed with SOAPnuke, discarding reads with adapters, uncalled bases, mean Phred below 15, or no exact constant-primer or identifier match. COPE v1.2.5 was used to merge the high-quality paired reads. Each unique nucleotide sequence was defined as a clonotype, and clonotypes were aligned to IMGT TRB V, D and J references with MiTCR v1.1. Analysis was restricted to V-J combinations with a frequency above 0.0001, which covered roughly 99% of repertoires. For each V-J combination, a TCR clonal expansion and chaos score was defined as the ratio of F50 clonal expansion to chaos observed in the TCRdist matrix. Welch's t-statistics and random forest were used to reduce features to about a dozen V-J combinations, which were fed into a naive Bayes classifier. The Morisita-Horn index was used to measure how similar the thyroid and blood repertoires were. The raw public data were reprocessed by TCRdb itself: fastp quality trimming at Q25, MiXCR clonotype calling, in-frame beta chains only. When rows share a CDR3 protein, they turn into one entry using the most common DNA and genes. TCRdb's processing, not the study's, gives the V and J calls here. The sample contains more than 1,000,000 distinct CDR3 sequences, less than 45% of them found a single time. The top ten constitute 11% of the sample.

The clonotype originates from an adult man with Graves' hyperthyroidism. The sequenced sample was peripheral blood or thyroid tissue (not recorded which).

The CDR3 here reads CAIRSTGELFF. The DNA is TGTGCCATTCGCTCTACCGGGGAGCTGTTTTTT. The sequence is built from TRBV10-3 and TRBJ2-2, with the D gene not confidently named. The germline ends are 7 bases apart after V is trimmed by 9 bases and J by 5 bases. The germline V gene yields ENHRY for CDR1 and SYGVKD for CDR2. Taken from cysteine to phenylalanine, the CDR3 has 11 residues. The DNA shown is the 33-base CDR3, in frame from base 1.